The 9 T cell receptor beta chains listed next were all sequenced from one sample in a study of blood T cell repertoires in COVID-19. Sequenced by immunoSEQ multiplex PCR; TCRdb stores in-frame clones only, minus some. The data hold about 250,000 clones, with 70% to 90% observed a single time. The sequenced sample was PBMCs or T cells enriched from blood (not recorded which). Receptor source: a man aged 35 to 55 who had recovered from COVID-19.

This chain's CDR3 is CAISGITSGTSYEQYF. The CDR3 nucleotides are TGTGCCATCAGTGGAATTACTAGCGGGACGTCCTACGAGCAGTACTTC. J is TRBJ2-7 and V is TRBV10-3; 10 positions match TRBD2. The trim removed 4 bases at V and 1 base at J, leaving 7 bases unmatched. This CDR3 comprises 16 residues. Germline values: CDR1 ENHRY, CDR2 SYGVKD.

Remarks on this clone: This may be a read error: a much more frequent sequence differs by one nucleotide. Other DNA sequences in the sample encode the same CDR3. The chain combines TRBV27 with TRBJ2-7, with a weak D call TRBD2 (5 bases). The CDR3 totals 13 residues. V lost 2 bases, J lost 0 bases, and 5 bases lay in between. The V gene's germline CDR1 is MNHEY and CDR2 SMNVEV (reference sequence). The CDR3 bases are TGTGCCAGCAGTTTACGGGGCTCCTACGAGCAGTACTTC. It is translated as CASSLRGSYEQYF.

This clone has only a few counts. The CDR3 DNA follows: TGTGCCAGCAGGACAGAGAGCTCCTATAATTCACCCCTCCACTTT. It translates to CASRTESSYNSPLHF. The chain has TRBV2 and TRBJ1-6, with D perhaps matching TRBD1 (5 bases). Looked up from germline, CDR1 is SNHLY and CDR2 is FYNNEI. V was pared by 6 bases and J by 0 bases, with 9 bases between. The CDR3 is 15 amino acids.

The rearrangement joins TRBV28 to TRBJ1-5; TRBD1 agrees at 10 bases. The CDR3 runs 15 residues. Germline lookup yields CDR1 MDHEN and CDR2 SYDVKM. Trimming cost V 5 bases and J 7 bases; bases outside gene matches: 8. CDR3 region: CASSGDRGLRQPQHF. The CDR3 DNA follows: TGTGCCAGCAGTGGCGACAGGGGGCTACGCCAGCCCCAGCATTTT.

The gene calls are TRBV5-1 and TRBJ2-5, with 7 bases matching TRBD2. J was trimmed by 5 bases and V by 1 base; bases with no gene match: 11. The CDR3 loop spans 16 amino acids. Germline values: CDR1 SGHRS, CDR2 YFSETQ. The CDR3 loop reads CASSLPLAEASETQYF. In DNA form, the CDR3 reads TGCGCCAGCAGCTTGCCCCTAGCGGAGGCCAGCGAGACCCAGTACTTC.

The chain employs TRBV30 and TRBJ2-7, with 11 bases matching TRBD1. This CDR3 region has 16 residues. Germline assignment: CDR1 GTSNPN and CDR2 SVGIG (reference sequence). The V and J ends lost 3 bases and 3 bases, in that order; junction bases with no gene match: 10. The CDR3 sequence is CAWSVGTGGRIYEQYF. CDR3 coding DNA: TGTGCCTGGAGCGTAGGGACAGGGGGTAGGATCTACGAGCAGTACTTC.

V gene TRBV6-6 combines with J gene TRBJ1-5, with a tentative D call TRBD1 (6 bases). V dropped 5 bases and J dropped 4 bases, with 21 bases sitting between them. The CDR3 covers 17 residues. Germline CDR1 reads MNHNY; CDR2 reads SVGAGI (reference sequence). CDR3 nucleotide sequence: TGTGCCAGCAGTCCAACTTCCCAAACAGGGTATAATCAGCCCCAGCATTTT. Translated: CASSPTSQTGYNQPQHF.

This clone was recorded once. CDR3 bases: TGTGCCAGTAGTAACCAAGGGGGCACCGGGGAGCTGTTTTTT. This sequence encodes CASSNQGGTGELFF. The chain uses TRBV19 and TRBJ2-2, with D possibly matching TRBD1 (6 bases). Trimming cost V 4 bases and J 4 bases, with 10 bases left between them. The CDR3 contains 14 residues. From germline, CDR1 is LNHDA and CDR2 SQIVND (reference sequence).

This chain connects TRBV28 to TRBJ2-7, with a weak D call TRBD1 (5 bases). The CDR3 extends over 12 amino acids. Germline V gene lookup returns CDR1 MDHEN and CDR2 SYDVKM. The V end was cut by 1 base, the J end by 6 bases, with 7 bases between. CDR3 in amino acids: CASSLFRAEQYF. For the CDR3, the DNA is TGTGCCAGCAGTTTATTCAGGGCCGAGCAGTACTTC.